This entry describes one TCR beta chain. The antigen remains unidentified. The V and J ends lost 5 bases and 0 bases, in that order; junction bases with no gene match: 9. The length of the CDR3 is 16 residues. The data belong to a study of regulatory T cells in long-lasting Graves disease. Study results and caveats: Newly diagnosed Graves' patients had higher TCR diversity than persistent ones. Persistent disease was associated with favored TRBV28 usage and with favored use of TRBJ1-2 and TRBJ2-5.

The time point: persistent/refractory GD, antithyroid drugs over 5 years with positive TRAb. The TCR library used RNA extracted from PBMCs. In building TCR beta libraries, iRepertoire HTBI primers were used together with Arm-PCR of CDR3 regions. TCRdb used MiXCR to reprocess the multiplex PCR reads, holding one entry per CDR3 protein. The data contain approximately 400,000 distinct CDR3 sequences, roughly 24% of them singletons. The sequencing used peripheral blood mononuclear cells (PBMCs), collected when the disease was refractory, from a patient treated with antithyroid drugs. The TCR sequence derives from a woman aged 35 to 49 with Graves disease. The V and J genes are TRBV12-3 or TRBV12-4 and TRBJ2-7, with 8 bases fitting TRBD1. The CDR3 region is CASSLGPDRASYEQYF. In DNA form, the CDR3 reads TGTGCCAGCAGTCTGGGCCCGGACAGGGCCTCCTACGAGCAGTACTTC.